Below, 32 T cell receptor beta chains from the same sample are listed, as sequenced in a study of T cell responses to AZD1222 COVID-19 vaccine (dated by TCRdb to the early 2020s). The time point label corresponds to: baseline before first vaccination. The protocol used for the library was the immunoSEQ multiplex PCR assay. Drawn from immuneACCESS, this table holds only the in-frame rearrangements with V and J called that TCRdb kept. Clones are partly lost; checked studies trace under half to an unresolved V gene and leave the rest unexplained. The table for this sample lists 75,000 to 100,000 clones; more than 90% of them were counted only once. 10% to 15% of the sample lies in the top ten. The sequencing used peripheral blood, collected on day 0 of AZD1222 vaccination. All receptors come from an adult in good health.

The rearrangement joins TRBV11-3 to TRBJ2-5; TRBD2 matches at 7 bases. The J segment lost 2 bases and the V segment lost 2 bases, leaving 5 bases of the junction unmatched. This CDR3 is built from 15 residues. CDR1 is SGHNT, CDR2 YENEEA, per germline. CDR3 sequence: CASSLFSGGQETQYF. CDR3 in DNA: TGTGCCAGCAGCTTATTTTCGGGGGGACAAGAGACCCAGTACTTC.

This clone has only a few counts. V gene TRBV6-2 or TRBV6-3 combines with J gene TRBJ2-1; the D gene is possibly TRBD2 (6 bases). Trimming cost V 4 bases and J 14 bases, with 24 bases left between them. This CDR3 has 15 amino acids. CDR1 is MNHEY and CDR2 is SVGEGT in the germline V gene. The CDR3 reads CASSWRESATTPKFF. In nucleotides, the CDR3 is TGTGCCAGCAGTTGGAGGGAATCCGCTACAACTCCCAAGTTCTTC.

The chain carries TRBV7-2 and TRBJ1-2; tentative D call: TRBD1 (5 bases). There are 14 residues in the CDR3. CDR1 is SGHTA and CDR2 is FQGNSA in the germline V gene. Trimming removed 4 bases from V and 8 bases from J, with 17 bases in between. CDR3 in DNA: TGTGCCAGCAGCTCGACAGTTAACGGCGGGGGCTACACCTTC. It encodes CASSSTVNGGGYTF.

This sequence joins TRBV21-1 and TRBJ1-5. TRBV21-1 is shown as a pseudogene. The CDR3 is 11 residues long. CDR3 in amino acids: CAPVPYQPQHF. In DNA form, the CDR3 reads TGTGCCCCCGTGCCTTATCAGCCCCAGCATTTT.

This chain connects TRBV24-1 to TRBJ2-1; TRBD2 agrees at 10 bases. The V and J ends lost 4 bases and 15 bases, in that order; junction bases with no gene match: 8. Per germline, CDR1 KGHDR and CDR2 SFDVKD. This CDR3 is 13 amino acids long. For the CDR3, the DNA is TGTGCCACCAGTGAAGGGACTAGCGAGCGAACGTTCTTC. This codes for CATSEGTSERTFF.

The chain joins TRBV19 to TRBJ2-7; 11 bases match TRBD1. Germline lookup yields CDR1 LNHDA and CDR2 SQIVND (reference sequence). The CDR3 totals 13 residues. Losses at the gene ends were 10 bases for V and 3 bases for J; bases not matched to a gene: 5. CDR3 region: CATRDRGYYEQYF. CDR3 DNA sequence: TGTGCCACCAGGGACAGGGGGTACTACGAGCAGTACTTC.

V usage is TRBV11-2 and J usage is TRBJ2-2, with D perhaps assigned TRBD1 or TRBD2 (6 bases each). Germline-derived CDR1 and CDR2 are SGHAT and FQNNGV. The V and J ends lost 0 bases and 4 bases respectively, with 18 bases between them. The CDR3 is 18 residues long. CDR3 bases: TGTGCCAGCAGCTTAGATAGAGGACAGCCGGGGGTCACCGGGGAGCTGTTTTTT. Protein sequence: CASSLDRGQPGVTGELFF.

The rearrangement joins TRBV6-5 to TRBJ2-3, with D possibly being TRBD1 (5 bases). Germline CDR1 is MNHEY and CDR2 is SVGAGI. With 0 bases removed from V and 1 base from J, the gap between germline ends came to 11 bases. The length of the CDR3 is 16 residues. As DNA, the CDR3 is TGTGCCAGCAGTTACTCTTACAGGATGGGCACAGATACGCAGTATTTT. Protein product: CASSYSYRMGTDTQYF.

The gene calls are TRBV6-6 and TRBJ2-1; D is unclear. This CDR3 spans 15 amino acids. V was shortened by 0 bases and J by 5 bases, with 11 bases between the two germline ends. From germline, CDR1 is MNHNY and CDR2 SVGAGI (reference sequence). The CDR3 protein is CASSYSAFGDNEQFF. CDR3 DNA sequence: TGTGCCAGCAGTTACTCGGCCTTTGGCGACAATGAGCAGTTCTTC.

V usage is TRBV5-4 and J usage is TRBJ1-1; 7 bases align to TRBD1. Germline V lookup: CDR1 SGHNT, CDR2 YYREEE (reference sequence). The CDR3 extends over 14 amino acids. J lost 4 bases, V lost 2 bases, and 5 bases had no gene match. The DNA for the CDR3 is TGTGCCAGCAGCTTTGGCAGGGGGGGCACTGAAGCTTTCTTT. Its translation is CASSFGRGGTEAFF.

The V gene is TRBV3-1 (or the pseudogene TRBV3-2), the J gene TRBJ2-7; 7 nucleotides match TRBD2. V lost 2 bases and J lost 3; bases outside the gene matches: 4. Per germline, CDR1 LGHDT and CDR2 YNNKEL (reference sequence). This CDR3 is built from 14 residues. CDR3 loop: CASSQYLADYEQYF. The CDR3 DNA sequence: TGTGCCAGCAGCCAATATCTAGCGGACTACGAGCAGTACTTC.

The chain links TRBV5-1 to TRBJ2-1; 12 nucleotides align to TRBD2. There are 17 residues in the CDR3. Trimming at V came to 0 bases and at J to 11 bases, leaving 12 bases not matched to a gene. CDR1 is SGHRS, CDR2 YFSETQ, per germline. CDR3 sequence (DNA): TGCGCCAGCAGCTTGGAAGCAACGGCTAGCGGGGGGGAAAAGCAGTTCTTC. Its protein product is CASSLEATASGGEKQFF. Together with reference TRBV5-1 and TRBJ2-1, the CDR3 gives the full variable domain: KAGVTQTPRYLIKTRGQQVTLSCSPISGHRSVSWYQQTPGQGLQFLFEYFSETQRNKGNFPGRFSGRQFSNSRSEMNVSTLELGDSALYLCASSLEATASGGEKQFFGPGTRLTVL.

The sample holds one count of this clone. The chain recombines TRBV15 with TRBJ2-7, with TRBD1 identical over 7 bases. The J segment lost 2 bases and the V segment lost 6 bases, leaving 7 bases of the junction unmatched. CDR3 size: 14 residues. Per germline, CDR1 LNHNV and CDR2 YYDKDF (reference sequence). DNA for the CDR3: TGTGCCACCAGTAGCAGGGGGTTCCCCTACGAGCAGTACTTC. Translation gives CATSSRGFPYEQYF.

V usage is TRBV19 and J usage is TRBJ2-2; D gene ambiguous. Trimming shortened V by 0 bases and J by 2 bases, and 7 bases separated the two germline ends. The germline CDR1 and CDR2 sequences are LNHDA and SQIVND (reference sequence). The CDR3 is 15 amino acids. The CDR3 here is CASSIDPVNTGELFF. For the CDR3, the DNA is TGTGCCAGTAGTATAGATCCAGTTAACACCGGGGAGCTGTTTTTT.

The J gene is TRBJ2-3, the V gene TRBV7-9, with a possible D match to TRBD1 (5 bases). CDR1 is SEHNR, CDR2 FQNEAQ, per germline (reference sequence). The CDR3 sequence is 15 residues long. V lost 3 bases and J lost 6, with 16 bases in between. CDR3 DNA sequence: TGTGCCAGCAGCTTCAGGGTTATTGAGAATGATACGCAGTATTTT. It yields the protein CASSFRVIENDTQYF.

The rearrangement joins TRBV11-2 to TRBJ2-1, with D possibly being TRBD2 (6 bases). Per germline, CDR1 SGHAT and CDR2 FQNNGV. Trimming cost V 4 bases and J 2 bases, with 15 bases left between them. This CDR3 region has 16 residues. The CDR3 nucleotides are TGTGCCAGCAGCTCGCGACTAGTCAGCACCTACAATGAGCAGTTCTTC. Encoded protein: CASSSRLVSTYNEQFF.

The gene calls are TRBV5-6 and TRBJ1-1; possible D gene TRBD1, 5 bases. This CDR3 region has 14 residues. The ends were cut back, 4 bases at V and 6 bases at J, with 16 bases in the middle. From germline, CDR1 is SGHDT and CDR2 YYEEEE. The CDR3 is CASSPQQDLAEAFF. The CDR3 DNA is TGTGCCAGCAGCCCGCAACAGGATTTGGCTGAAGCTTTCTTT.

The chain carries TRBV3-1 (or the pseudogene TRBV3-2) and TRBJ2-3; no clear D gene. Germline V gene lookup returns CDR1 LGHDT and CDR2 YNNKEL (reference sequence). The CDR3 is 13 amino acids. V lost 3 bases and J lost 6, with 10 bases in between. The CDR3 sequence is CASSHGPSDTQYF. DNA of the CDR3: TGTGCCAGCAGCCACGGTCCCTCTGATACGCAGTATTTT.

The CDR3 DNA is TGTGCCAGTAGTATAGGAGGGAACTACGAGCAGTACTTC. It encodes CASSIGGNYEQYF. The chain joins TRBV19 to TRBJ2-7, with D perhaps matching TRBD2 (5 bases). The germline V gene encodes CDR1 LNHDA and CDR2 SQIVND (reference sequence). With 1 base removed from V and 3 bases from J, the gap between germline ends came to 7 bases. The CDR3 contains 13 residues.

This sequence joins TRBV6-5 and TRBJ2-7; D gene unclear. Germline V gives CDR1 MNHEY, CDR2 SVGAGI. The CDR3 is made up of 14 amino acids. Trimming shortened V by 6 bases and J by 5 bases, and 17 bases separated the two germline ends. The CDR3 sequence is CASSQVEAIHEQYF. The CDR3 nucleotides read TGTGCCAGCAGCCAGGTCGAGGCTATCCACGAGCAGTACTTC.

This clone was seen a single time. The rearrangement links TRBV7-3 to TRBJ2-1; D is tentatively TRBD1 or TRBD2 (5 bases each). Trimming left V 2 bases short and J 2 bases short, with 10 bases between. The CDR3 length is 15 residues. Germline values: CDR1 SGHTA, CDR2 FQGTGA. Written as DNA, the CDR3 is TGTGCCAGCAGCTTACGAGGGGTCCCCTACAATGAGCAGTTCTTC. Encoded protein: CASSLRGVPYNEQFF.

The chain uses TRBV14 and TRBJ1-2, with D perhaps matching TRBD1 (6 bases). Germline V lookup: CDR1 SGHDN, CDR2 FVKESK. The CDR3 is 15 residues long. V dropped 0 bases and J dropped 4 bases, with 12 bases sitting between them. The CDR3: CASSQEGSRGYGYTF. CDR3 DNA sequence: TGTGCCAGCAGCCAAGAAGGCAGCAGGGGCTATGGCTACACCTTC.

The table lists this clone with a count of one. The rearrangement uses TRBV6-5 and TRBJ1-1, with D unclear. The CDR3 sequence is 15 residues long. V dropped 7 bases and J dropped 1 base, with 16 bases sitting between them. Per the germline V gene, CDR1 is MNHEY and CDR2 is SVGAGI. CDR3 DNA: TGTGCCAGCACCTATAGACCCCGTGAGAACACTGAAGCTTTCTTT. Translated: CASTYRPRENTEAFF.

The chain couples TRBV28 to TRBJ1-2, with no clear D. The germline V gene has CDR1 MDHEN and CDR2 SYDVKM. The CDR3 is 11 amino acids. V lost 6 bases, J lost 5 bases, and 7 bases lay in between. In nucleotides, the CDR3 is TGTGCCAGCAGCCTGAAGTATGGCTACACCTTC. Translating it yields CASSLKYGYTF.

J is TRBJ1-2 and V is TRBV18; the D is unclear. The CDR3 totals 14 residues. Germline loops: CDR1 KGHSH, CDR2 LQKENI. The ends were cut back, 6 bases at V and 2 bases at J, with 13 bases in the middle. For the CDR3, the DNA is TGTGCCAGCTCGCCTCAACAAGGGAACTATGGCTACACCTTC. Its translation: CASSPQQGNYGYTF.

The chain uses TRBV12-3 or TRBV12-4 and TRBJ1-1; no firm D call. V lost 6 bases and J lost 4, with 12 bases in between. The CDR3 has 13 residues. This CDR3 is CASSPGPPTEAFF. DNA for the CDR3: TGTGCCAGCAGCCCCGGGCCTCCCACTGAAGCTTTCTTT.

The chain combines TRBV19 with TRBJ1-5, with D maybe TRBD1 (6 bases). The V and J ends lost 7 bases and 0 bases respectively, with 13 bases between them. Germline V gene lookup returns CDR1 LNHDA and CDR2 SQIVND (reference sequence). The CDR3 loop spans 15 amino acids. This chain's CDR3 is CASNWGAGSNQPQHF. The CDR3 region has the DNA TGTGCCAGTAATTGGGGGGCCGGTAGCAATCAGCCCCAGCATTTT.

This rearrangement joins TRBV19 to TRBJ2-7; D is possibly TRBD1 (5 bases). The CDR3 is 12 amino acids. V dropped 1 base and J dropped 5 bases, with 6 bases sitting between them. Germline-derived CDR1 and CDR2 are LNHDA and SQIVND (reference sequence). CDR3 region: CASSIVGDEQYF. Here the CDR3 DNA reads TGTGCCAGTAGTATAGTAGGGGACGAGCAGTACTTC.

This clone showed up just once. CDR3 protein: CASIVGGAEAFF. As DNA, the CDR3 is TGTGCCAGCATTGTGGGCGGGGCTGAAGCTTTCTTT. The V gene is TRBV6-5, the J gene TRBJ1-1; D ambiguous. Trimming pared 7 bases from V and 6 bases from J, leaving 12 bases between. Germline V gene data show CDR1 as MNHEY and CDR2 as SVGAGI. CDR3 length: 12 amino acids.

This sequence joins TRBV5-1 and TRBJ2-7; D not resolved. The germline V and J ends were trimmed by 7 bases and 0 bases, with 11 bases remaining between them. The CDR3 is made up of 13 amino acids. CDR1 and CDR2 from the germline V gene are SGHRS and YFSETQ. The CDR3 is CASALEFSYEQYF. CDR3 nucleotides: TGCGCCAGCGCTCTAGAGTTCTCCTACGAGCAGTACTTC.

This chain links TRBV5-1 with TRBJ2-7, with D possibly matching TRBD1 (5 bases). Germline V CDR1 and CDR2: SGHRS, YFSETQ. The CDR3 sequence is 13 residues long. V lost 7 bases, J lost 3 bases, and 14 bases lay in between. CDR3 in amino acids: CASASAQGYEQYF. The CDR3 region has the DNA TGCGCCAGCGCGAGCGCCCAGGGCTACGAGCAGTACTTC.

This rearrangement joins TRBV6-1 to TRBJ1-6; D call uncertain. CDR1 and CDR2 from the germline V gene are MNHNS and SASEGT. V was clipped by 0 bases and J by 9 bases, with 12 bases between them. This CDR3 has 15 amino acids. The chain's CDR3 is CASSEARTAGSPLHF. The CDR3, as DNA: TGTGCCAGCAGTGAAGCCCGAACGGCGGGTTCACCCCTCCACTTT.